What follows are 25 T cell receptor beta chains derived from one specimen sequenced in a study of T cell changes during pregnancy in multiple sclerosis (dated by TCRdb to 2018 to 2020). The method was the immunoSEQ multiplex PCR assay. In its TCRdb copy, this immuneACCESS table keeps in-frame sequences only and misses some clones. Where compared with another copy, unresolved V genes explain less than half of these, and the others have no known cause. Within this sample are about 120,000 clones, with about 93% of them counted one time only. The ten largest clones take up 6.2% of the sample. The source was peripheral blood, collected before pregnancy. The source of these receptors is a female donor with multiple sclerosis, enrolled in a pregnancy study.

V usage is TRBV6-1 and J usage is TRBJ1-2; 9 bases are shared with TRBD1. With 3 bases clipped from V and 7 bases from J, the junction kept 12 bases outside the gene matches. Germline V gene lookup returns CDR1 MNHNS and CDR2 SASEGT. This CDR3 contains 16 residues. In DNA, the CDR3 is TGTGCCAGCAGTGATAGGACAGGGGAGTCCTATAGTGGCTACACCTTC. Translation: CASSDRTGESYSGYTF.

The chain combines TRBV30 with TRBJ2-5; D is undetermined. The V gene's germline CDR1 is GTSNPN and CDR2 SVGIG (reference sequence). V lost 3 bases to trimming and J lost 5 bases, with 10 bases between them. The CDR3 is 12 residues long. DNA for the CDR3: TGTGCCTGGAGGGTGCAGAGGGAGACCCAGTACTTC. Protein product: CAWRVQRETQYF.

V gene TRBV27 combines with J gene TRBJ2-5; tentative D call: TRBD1 (6 bases). V was clipped by 4 bases and J by 5 bases, with 11 bases between them. This CDR3 region has 13 residues. Looked up from germline, CDR1 is MNHEY and CDR2 is SMNVEV (reference sequence). The CDR3 sequence is CASSYRVGETQYF. CDR3 sequence (DNA): TGTGCCAGCAGTTACAGGGTTGGGGAGACCCAGTACTTC.

The J gene is TRBJ1-6, the V gene TRBV5-4; D uncertain. The germline V and J ends were trimmed by 5 bases and 7 bases, with 22 bases remaining between them. CDR1 is SGHNT, CDR2 YYREEE, per germline (reference sequence). The CDR3 is 17 residues long. CDR3: CASSRDPGVSRNSPLHF. CDR3 sequence (DNA): TGTGCCAGCAGTAGAGACCCAGGTGTAAGCCGGAATTCACCCCTCCACTTT.

This clone was recorded once. This chain joins TRBV29-1 and TRBJ1-1; no clear D. CDR1 SQVTM and CDR2 ANQGSEA come from the germline V gene. Between the trimmed V and J ends, which lost 3 bases and 0 bases, there was a span of 11 bases. The CDR3 has 14 residues. The CDR3 loop reads CSVERALMNTEAFF. The CDR3 region has the DNA TGCAGCGTTGAGAGGGCGCTAATGAACACTGAAGCTTTCTTT.

CDR3 nucleotide sequence: TGTGCCTGGAGTGAGGACAGAAGAGCTTTTCAGAACTATGGCTACACCTTC. Translated: CAWSEDRRAFQNYGYTF. The J gene is TRBJ1-2, the V gene TRBV30; D is perhaps TRBD1 (6 bases). V was trimmed by 1 base and J by 2 bases, leaving 20 bases between them. The V gene's germline CDR1 is GTSNPN and CDR2 SVGIG (reference sequence). The CDR3 extends over 17 amino acids.

The genes are TRBV19 and TRBJ1-2, with D possibly TRBD1 on 6 matching bases. This CDR3 region has 16 residues. Germline loops: CDR1 LNHDA, CDR2 SQIVND (reference sequence). The V end lost 4 bases, the J end lost 4 bases, and 19 bases lay between the germline ends. CDR3 protein: CASSNKLQGRGYGYTF. CDR3 nucleotides: TGTGCCAGTAGTAACAAACTACAGGGAAGAGGCTATGGCTACACCTTC.

The V and J genes are TRBV6-1 and TRBJ1-1; weak D call: TRBD1 (5 bases). From germline, CDR1 is MNHNS and CDR2 SASEGT. V was cut by 1 base and J by 0 bases, with 15 bases left in between. CDR3 length equals 17 residues. CDR3 region: CASSEGRGSYLNTEAFF. CDR3 nucleotides: TGTGCCAGCAGTGAAGGGCGGGGGTCCTACCTGAACACTGAAGCTTTCTTT.

The chain joins TRBV19 to TRBJ2-1; D remains unclear. CDR3 length: 15 amino acids. From germline, CDR1 is LNHDA and CDR2 SQIVND (reference sequence). The germline V and J ends were trimmed by 0 bases and 1 base, with 7 bases remaining between them. The CDR3 sequence: CASSIDPSSYNEQFF. The CDR3 DNA reads TGTGCCAGTAGTATAGATCCCTCTTCCTACAATGAGCAGTTCTTC.

The chain uses TRBV30 and TRBJ2-2; 10 bases match TRBD2. This CDR3 region has 19 residues. Germline CDR1 and CDR2: GTSNPN and SVGIG (reference sequence). Unmatched junction bases numbered 11, after V lost 1 base and J lost 0 bases. The DNA of the CDR3 is TGTGCCTGGAGTGATCCCCGGTCTAGCGGGAGCCCGAACACCGGGGAGCTGTTTTTT. Its protein product is CAWSDPRSSGSPNTGELFF.

The gene calls are TRBV29-1 and TRBJ2-2, with 10 bases identical to TRBD2. In germline, CDR1 is SQVTM, CDR2 ANQGSEA. CDR3 length: 13 residues. V was pared by 6 bases and J by 4 bases, with 2 bases of the junction left unmatched. CDR3 bases: TGCAGCGTGAGGACTAGCGGCACCGGGGAGCTGTTTTTT. It encodes CSVRTSGTGELFF.

This chain joins TRBV9 and TRBJ2-1, with 8 bases fitting TRBD1. This CDR3 is 16 amino acids long. The V gene's germline CDR1 is SGDLS and CDR2 YYNGEE. V trimming: 3 bases; J trimming: 7 bases; junction bases outside the gene matches: 12. As DNA, the CDR3 is TGTGCCAGCAGCGATCAACAGGGGGTCCCGAGGAATGAGCAGTTCTTC. Amino acid sequence: CASSDQQGVPRNEQFF.

The CDR3 loop reads CASRAAVGYTF. CDR3 sequence (DNA): TGTGCCAGCAGGGCGGCAGTTGGCTACACCTTC. The V gene is TRBV2, the J gene TRBJ1-2, with D unclear. In germline, CDR1 is SNHLY, CDR2 FYNNEI. This CDR3 contains 11 residues. The V end was cut by 6 bases, the J end by 7 bases, with 9 bases between.

The genes are TRBV9 and TRBJ2-1, with a tentative D call TRBD2 (6 bases). The V gene lost 3 bases and the J gene lost 11 bases, with 15 bases spanning the gap. This CDR3 has 13 amino acids. CDR1 is SGDLS and CDR2 is YYNGEE in the germline V gene. CDR3 residues: CASSGGLRRKQFF. The CDR3 DNA follows: TGTGCCAGCAGCGGCGGACTAAGGAGGAAGCAGTTCTTC.

This chain joins TRBV6-5 and TRBJ1-1; D uncertain. The V end lost 8 bases, the J end lost 3 bases, and 10 bases lay between the germline ends. The CDR3 has 12 residues. Germline CDR1 and CDR2: MNHEY and SVGAGI. CDR3 nucleotide sequence: TGTGCCAGCGCTGCGGGGTACACTGAAGCTTTCTTT. It codes for CASAAGYTEAFF.

CDR3 DNA sequence: TGTGCCAGCAGCTGGGGACAGGGGGCGCGCACTGAAGCTTTCTTT. Translation: CASSWGQGARTEAFF. The rearrangement joins TRBV13 to TRBJ1-1, with TRBD1 matching over 12 bases. V dropped 4 bases and J dropped 4; count of bases not matched to a gene: 4. Germline assignment: CDR1 PRHDT and CDR2 FYEKMQ (reference sequence). The CDR3 is 15 amino acids.

The J gene is TRBJ1-3, the V gene TRBV9; D is unclear. V dropped 0 bases and J dropped 4 bases, with 11 bases sitting between them. The CDR3 runs 15 residues. From germline, CDR1 is SGDLS and CDR2 YYNGEE. The CDR3 is CASSVGSVQGNTIYF. The CDR3, as DNA: TGTGCCAGCAGCGTAGGATCGGTGCAAGGAAACACCATATATTTT. The full variable domain, its missing parts supplied by reference TRBV9 and TRBJ1-3, is DSGVTQTPKHLITATGQRVTLRCSPRSGDLSVYWYQQSLDQGLQFLIQYYNGEERAKGNILERFSAQQFPDLHSELNLSSLELGDSALYFCASSVGSVQGNTIYFGEGSWLTVV.

This clone appeared once. The rearrangement joins TRBV7-9 to TRBJ2-2; 7 bases match TRBD1. Unmatched junction bases numbered 6, after V lost 10 bases and J lost 1 base. CDR1 is SEHNR and CDR2 is FQNEAQ in the germline V gene (reference sequence). The CDR3 is 14 residues long. As DNA, the CDR3 is TGTGCCACTAAGAGGGACAGGAACACCGGGGAGCTGTTTTTT. Translated, it gives CATKRDRNTGELFF.

The chain links TRBV18 to TRBJ2-7; a weak D match, TRBD2 (5 bases). This CDR3 has 13 amino acids. Trimming pared 6 bases from V and 6 bases from J, leaving 15 bases between. Germline CDR1 KGHSH, CDR2 LQKENI. The CDR3 bases are TGTGCCAGCTCTCGGACTTCCCTTGGCGAGCAGTACTTC. Its translation is CASSRTSLGEQYF.

CDR3 sequence: CASSRTGSVTEAFF. DNA for the CDR3: TGTGCCAGCAGCCGTACAGGGTCGGTCACTGAAGCTTTCTTT. The genes are TRBV7-2 and TRBJ1-1, with D possibly TRBD1 on 6 matching bases. V gave up 5 bases and J gave up 4 bases, with 14 bases separating them. This CDR3 spans 14 amino acids. CDR1 is SGHTA, CDR2 FQGNSA, per germline.

The chain has TRBV7-3 and TRBJ2-1; TRBD2 agrees at 9 bases. CDR3 length: 15 residues. The germline V gene encodes CDR1 SGHTA and CDR2 FQGTGA. V lost 5 bases to trimming and J lost 4 bases; unmatched junction nucleotides: 6. In nucleotides, the CDR3 is TGTGCCAGCAGCCTTAGCGGGAGTCGGTACAATGAGCAGTTCTTC. Protein sequence: CASSLSGSRYNEQFF. Variable domain in full (rest from reference TRBV7-3 and TRBJ2-1): GAGVSQTPSNKVTEKGKYVELRCDPISGHTALYWYRQSLGQGPEFLIYFQGTGAADDSGLPNDRFFAVRPEGSVSTLKIQRTERGDSAVYLCASSLSGSRYNEQFFGPGTRLTVL.

The chain has TRBV4-1 and TRBJ2-7, with 11 bases lining up with TRBD1. This CDR3 contains 14 residues. Germline CDR1 is MGHRA and CDR2 is YSYEKL. Unmatched junction bases numbered 3, after V lost 3 bases and J lost 5 bases. CDR3: CASSHGQGAHEQYF. Written as DNA, the CDR3 is TGCGCCAGCAGCCACGGACAGGGGGCCCACGAGCAGTACTTC.

The chain employs TRBV6-5 and TRBJ1-1; possibly TRBD1 for D (5 bases). V lost 6 bases to trimming and J lost 1 base, with 12 bases between them. The length of the CDR3 is 14 residues. In germline, CDR1 is MNHEY, CDR2 SVGAGI. The CDR3 DNA is TGTGCCAGCAGGGACACACCGGGGAACACTGAAGCTTTCTTT. Amino acid sequence: CASRDTPGNTEAFF.

This clone appeared a single time. The chain links TRBV5-1 to TRBJ2-2, with a possible D match to TRBD1 (5 bases). Between the trimmed V and J ends, which lost 4 bases and 2 bases, there was a span of 9 bases. The CDR3 runs to 14 residues. Germline V gives CDR1 SGHRS, CDR2 YFSETQ. The CDR3 DNA reads as TGCGCCAGCAGCACGGACATCAACACCGGGGAGCTGTTTTTT. It is translated as CASSTDINTGELFF.

The V call is TRBV19, the J call TRBJ1-5; D call uncertain. Germline CDR1 and CDR2: LNHDA and SQIVND (reference sequence). V was trimmed by 2 bases and J by 8 bases, leaving 10 bases between them. This CDR3 comprises 13 residues. CDR3 in DNA: TGTGCCAGTAGTATAAGGTTGGAGAAGCCCCAGCATTTT. Protein sequence: CASSIRLEKPQHF.